Presented here are 8 T cell receptor beta chains from one specimen sequenced in a study of blood T cell repertoires in COVID-19. Only in-frame clones appear in the TCRdb table, and some are missing; sequencing was by immunoSEQ multiplex PCR. This table has about 220,000 clones, 82% appearing once. Sequences were obtained from peripheral blood. All receptors come from a woman in her 70s with COVID-19, enrolled during active disease.

The chain joins TRBV28 to TRBJ2-1; 8 bases agree with TRBD2. After removal of 4 bases from V and 4 bases from J, the junction contained 9 bases not matched to a gene. The CDR3 loop spans 16 amino acids. CDR1 MDHEN and CDR2 SYDVKM come from the germline V gene. This CDR3 is CASSSPSGRAYNEQFF. In nucleotides, the CDR3 is TGTGCCAGCAGTTCTCCCAGCGGGAGAGCATACAATGAGCAGTTCTTC.

V gene TRBV7-9 combines with J gene TRBJ1-6; 7 nucleotides line up with TRBD1. J was trimmed by 2 bases and V by 6 bases; bases with no gene match: 7. The CDR3 consists of 16 residues. Per germline, CDR1 SEHNR and CDR2 FQNEAQ (reference sequence). The DNA of the CDR3 is TGTGCCAGCAGTCCACAGGGGATCACCTATAATTCACCCCTCCACTTT. It is translated as CASSPQGITYNSPLHF.

The CDR3 DNA is TGTGCCAGCAGCCCATGGACAGGGCCCCAGGCGACCCAGTACTTC. Translated, it gives CASSPWTGPQATQYF. The V gene is TRBV7-2, the J gene TRBJ2-5; 8 bases agree with TRBD1. The CDR3 contains 15 residues. J gave up 7 bases and V 5 bases, and 12 bases lay outside the gene matches. The germline V gene encodes CDR1 SGHTA and CDR2 FQGNSA.

The chain employs TRBV7-7 and TRBJ2-2; D is possibly TRBD2 (5 bases). V was clipped by 5 bases and J by 8 bases, with 15 bases between them. The CDR3 is made up of 14 amino acids. Germline CDR1 SSHAT, CDR2 FNYEAQ (reference sequence). The CDR3, as DNA: TGTGCCAGCAGCACGGACTGGTCGGGGGGGGAGCTGTTTTTT. It specifies CASSTDWSGGELFF.

This clone was picked up a small number of times. The V gene is TRBV6-6, the J gene TRBJ2-7, with D unclear. V lost 7 bases to trimming and J lost 6 bases, with 22 bases between them. CDR1 MNHNY and CDR2 SVGAGI come from the germline V gene (reference sequence). The CDR3 runs 15 residues. The DNA of the CDR3 is TGTGCCAGCACCCCCGGCGAGGTCCGGAACGGCGAGCAGTACTTC. It is translated as CASTPGEVRNGEQYF.

The chain is built from TRBV9 and TRBJ1-2, with a possible D match to TRBD1 (5 bases). Trimming pared 3 bases from V and 2 bases from J, leaving 14 bases between. Germline V CDR1 and CDR2: SGDLS, YYNGEE. This CDR3 spans 15 amino acids. CDR3 amino acids: CASSGQSSRNYGYTF. For the CDR3, the DNA is TGTGCCAGCAGCGGACAGAGCTCGAGGAACTATGGCTACACCTTC.

The chain recombines TRBV6-5 with TRBJ1-5; D might be TRBD1 (5 bases). Germline V gene sequence: CDR1 MNHEY, CDR2 SVGAGI. This CDR3 region has 12 residues. V was trimmed by 8 bases and J by 4 bases, leaving 9 bases between them. This chain's CDR3 is CASSRGNQPQHF. The CDR3 DNA reads TGTGCCAGCTCCCGGGGGAATCAGCCCCAGCATTTT.

The chain links TRBV7-9 to TRBJ2-2, with 8 bases matching TRBD1. The CDR3 is made up of 17 amino acids. Germline V gene sequence: CDR1 SEHNR, CDR2 FQNEAQ (reference sequence). V lost 6 bases, J lost 3 bases, and 12 bases stayed unmatched. CDR3 nucleotide sequence: TGTGCCAGCAGTTACGGTTCCGGGACAGGTTACACCGGGGAGCTGTTTTTT. Amino acids: CASSYGSGTGYTGELFF.